Reported below is one T cell receptor (beta chain). Clones were sequenced by immunoSEQ multiplex PCR, and TCRdb holds only the in-frame ones, with some missing. The table includes nearly 70,000 clones, about 91% detected once. This specimen belongs to a study of technical replicates of blood from several donors. CDR1 is SGDLS, CDR2 YYNGEE, per germline. The CDR3 spans 15 residues. After removal of 4 bases from V and 7 bases from J, the junction contained 7 bases not matched to a gene. This receptor was identified in a human donor in good health. The rearrangement links TRBV9 to TRBJ2-1, with 11 bases fitting TRBD2. The specimen was T cells isolated from PBMCs. CDR3 bases: TGTGCCAGCAGCACGGGGACTAGCGGAGGGAATGAGCAGTTCTTC. This sequence encodes CASSTGTSGGNEQFF.